Following are 28 T cell receptor beta chains from one sample sequenced in a study of blood T cell repertoires in COVID-19 (dated by TCRdb to 2020 to 2022). The library was built by means of the immunoSEQ multiplex PCR assay. TCRdb stores this immuneACCESS table with in-frame sequences only. Part of the clones is absent; in the studies checked, under half of the shortfall reflects unresolved V genes, and no reason is known for the rest. The sample includes a few hundred thousand clones, with 80% to 90% observed a single time. The leading ten clones occupy 3.5% to 5.5% of the sample. Source material: PBMCs or T cells enriched from blood (not recorded which). The receptors derive from a woman aged 25 to 45 who had recovered from COVID-19.

The V call is TRBV19, the J call TRBJ1-3, with TRBD1 as a possible D gene (5 bases). The germline V and J ends were trimmed by 5 bases and 2 bases, with 13 bases remaining between them. Per germline, CDR1 LNHDA and CDR2 SQIVND (reference sequence). This CDR3 is 15 amino acids long. The CDR3 here is CASSPSIGAGNTIYF. DNA of the CDR3: TGTGCCAGTAGTCCCTCAATAGGGGCTGGAAACACCATATATTTT.

The chain joins TRBV5-1 to TRBJ2-3; 7 bases are a match to TRBD1. V lost 5 bases to trimming and J lost 3 bases; unmatched junction nucleotides: 3. CDR3 length: 13 residues. The germline gives CDR1 SGHRS, CDR2 YFSETQ. CDR3 in DNA: TGCGCCAGCAGACGCAGGGGGACAGATACGCAGTATTTT. This encodes CASRRRGTDTQYF.

This clone appeared once. V usage is TRBV3-1 (or the pseudogene TRBV3-2) and J usage is TRBJ1-2; maybe TRBD1 (6 bases). The CDR3 contains 13 residues. Germline assignment: CDR1 LGHDT and CDR2 YNNKEL (reference sequence). The V end was cut by 5 bases, the J end by 2 bases, with 9 bases between. CDR3: CASSDTGNYGYTF. The CDR3 nucleotides read TGTGCCAGCAGCGATACAGGGAACTATGGCTACACCTTC.

This clone has more than one count but fewer than ten. The CDR3 reads CAISSEQGATGAFF. CDR3 DNA sequence: TGTGCCATCAGTTCAGAGCAGGGGGCAACAGGGGCTTTCTTT. The V call is TRBV10-3, the J call TRBJ1-1; 8 nucleotides agree with TRBD1. The length of the CDR3 is 14 residues. Per the germline V gene, CDR1 is ENHRY and CDR2 is SYGVKD. The trim removed 5 bases at V and 11 bases at J, leaving 13 bases unmatched.

The chain recombines TRBV9 with TRBJ1-5, with D uncertain. The germline V gene has CDR1 SGDLS and CDR2 YYNGEE. CDR3 length: 14 amino acids. Trimming took off 4 bases at V and 3 bases at J, with 11 bases between the two ends. CDR3 nucleotides: TGTGCCAGCAGCCGGGATCGCTACAATCAGCCCCAGCATTTT. It yields the protein CASSRDRYNQPQHF.

This chain joins TRBV4-1 and TRBJ2-3; a possible D gene is TRBD1 (5 bases). Germline V CDR1 and CDR2: MGHRA, YSYEKL. The CDR3 extends over 17 amino acids. Trimming cost V 2 bases and J 2 bases, with 17 bases left between them. CDR3 DNA sequence: TGCGCCAGCAGCCAATACCAGGGAATTCGATACACAGATACGCAGTATTTT. Translation: CASSQYQGIRYTDTQYF.

This clone turned up a few times. The chain carries TRBV10-3 and TRBJ2-7, with D perhaps TRBD2 (6 bases). Trimming removed 4 bases from V and 4 bases from J, with 11 bases in between. CDR1 and CDR2 (germline): ENHRY, SYGVKD. This CDR3 contains 13 residues. The CDR3 loop is CAISVTGEYEQYF. CDR3 sequence (DNA): TGTGCCATCAGTGTGACGGGAGAGTACGAGCAGTACTTC.

This clone was counted only a few times. This sample includes further DNA sequences coding for the same CDR3. The chain recombines TRBV6-5 with TRBJ1-4; D is unresolved. Germline loops: CDR1 MNHEY, CDR2 SVGAGI. The CDR3 contains 13 residues. Trimming removed 2 bases from V and 3 bases from J, with 4 bases in between. The DNA of the CDR3 is TGTGCCAGCAGTTACGACTCTAATGAAAAACTGTTTTTT. Amino acids: CASSYDSNEKLFF.

CDR3 in amino acids: CASSYQRTGRYEQYF. The CDR3 bases are TGTGCCAGCAGTTACCAACGGACAGGGCGCTACGAGCAGTACTTC. This chain links TRBV6-6 with TRBJ2-7, with 8 bases identical to TRBD1. Trimming at V came to 2 bases and at J to 3 bases, leaving 6 bases not matched to a gene. This CDR3 region has 15 residues. Germline CDR1 is MNHNY and CDR2 is SVGAGI (reference sequence).

V is TRBV19 and J is TRBJ2-3; D unresolved. V was pared by 5 bases and J by 0 bases, with 12 bases between. Germline V gives CDR1 LNHDA, CDR2 SQIVND (reference sequence). The CDR3 has 15 residues. In DNA, the CDR3 is TGTGCCAGTAGTCCCCGCATAACTAGCACAGATACGCAGTATTTT. This encodes CASSPRITSTDTQYF.

This clone was seen more than once but under ten times. V is TRBV11-2 and J is TRBJ1-1; D may be TRBD1 (5 bases). Trimming took 2 bases from V and 7 from J, leaving 8 bases between them. Germline V CDR1 and CDR2: SGHAT, FQNNGV. The CDR3 runs to 12 residues. CDR3 protein: CASSLIGGEAFF. The CDR3 nucleotides are TGTGCCAGCAGCTTAATCGGGGGTGAAGCTTTCTTT. Full variable domain (remainder filled in from reference TRBV11-2 and TRBJ1-1): EAGVAQSPRYKIIEKRQSVAFWCNPISGHATLYWYQQILGQGPKLLIQFQNNGVVDDSQLPKDRFSAERLKGVDSTLKIQPAKLEDSAVYLCASSLIGGEAFFGQGTRLTVV.

This clone was counted a single time. The V gene is TRBV5-6, the J gene TRBJ2-2; 9 nucleotides align to TRBD2. The length of the CDR3 is 16 residues. The V gene end was trimmed by 2 bases and the J gene end by 7 bases; junction bases not matched to a gene: 9. CDR1 is SGHDT and CDR2 is YYEEEE in the germline V gene. CDR3: CASSLVAGEFDGELFF. CDR3 nucleotides: TGTGCCAGCAGCTTAGTAGCGGGAGAGTTTGACGGGGAGCTGTTTTTT.

The V gene is TRBV19, the J gene TRBJ2-1; D is perhaps TRBD1 (5 bases). V was clipped by 3 bases and J by 7 bases, with 10 bases between them. The CDR3 has 13 amino acids. Germline CDR1 reads LNHDA; CDR2 reads SQIVND (reference sequence). The CDR3, as DNA: TGTGCCAGTAGTATGACAGACGCTAATGAGCAGTTCTTC. This translates into CASSMTDANEQFF.

The J gene is TRBJ1-5, the V gene TRBV28, with D possibly TRBD1 on 6 matching bases. The CDR3 extends over 16 amino acids. V lost 6 bases and J lost 8, with 23 bases in between. Germline V gene sequence: CDR1 MDHEN, CDR2 SYDVKM. CDR3 loop: CASRVWGRGFLEPQHF. The CDR3 DNA follows: TGTGCCAGCAGAGTTTGGGGGAGGGGGTTTTTGGAGCCCCAGCATTTT.

V is TRBV7-2 and J is TRBJ1-1; maybe TRBD1 (5 bases). CDR1 SGHTA and CDR2 FQGNSA come from the germline V gene. CDR3 length: 15 residues. V lost 1 base to trimming and J lost 3 bases, with 12 bases between them. The CDR3: CASSLGGGWDTEAFF. The CDR3 coding sequence is TGTGCCAGCAGCTTAGGGGGGGGTTGGGACACTGAAGCTTTCTTT.

V gene TRBV5-4 combines with J gene TRBJ1-5; D perhaps matches TRBD1 (5 bases). The germline V gene encodes CDR1 SGHNT and CDR2 YYREEE (reference sequence). The CDR3 is 16 residues long. Trimming shortened V by 2 bases and J by 0 bases, and 12 bases separated the two germline ends. The CDR3 loop reads CASSLWGTGSNQPQHF. The CDR3 bases are TGTGCCAGCAGCTTATGGGGCACGGGTAGCAATCAGCCCCAGCATTTT.

The genes are TRBV20-1 and TRBJ1-2; 9 bases are a match to TRBD1. The CDR3 is made up of 19 amino acids. The V gene's germline CDR1 is DFQATT and CDR2 SNEGSKA (reference sequence). V trimming: 3 bases; J trimming: 5 bases; junction bases outside the gene matches: 22. CDR3 loop: CSASLSISGTGSKAYGYTF. In DNA form, the CDR3 reads TGCAGTGCTAGTTTATCTATCTCCGGGACAGGGTCCAAGGCGTATGGCTACACCTTC.

V gene TRBV15 combines with J gene TRBJ2-5; 9 nucleotides agree with TRBD1. Germline trimming cut 4 bases from V and 0 bases from J; bases unmatched to any gene: 6. Germline CDR1 LNHNV, CDR2 YYDKDF (reference sequence). This CDR3 contains 16 residues. This CDR3 reads CATSTTGGENQETQYF. CDR3 nucleotides: TGTGCCACCAGCACCACAGGGGGCGAAAACCAAGAGACCCAGTACTTC.

This chain joins TRBV9 and TRBJ2-1; D gene unclear. V was pared by 4 bases and J by 0 bases, with 8 bases between. CDR3 length: 14 residues. The germline CDR1 and CDR2 sequences are SGDLS and YYNGEE. CDR3 sequence (DNA): TGTGCCAGCAGCCTCAGTGGCTCCTACAATGAGCAGTTCTTC. Translation gives CASSLSGSYNEQFF.

The genes are TRBV6-5 and TRBJ2-1; TRBD1 matches at 7 bases. J was trimmed by 6 bases and V by 6 bases; bases with no gene match: 5. The germline gives CDR1 MNHEY, CDR2 SVGAGI. This CDR3 has 13 amino acids. For the CDR3, the DNA is TGTGCCAGCAGGGCACAGGGGACCAATGAGCAGTTCTTC. This translates into CASRAQGTNEQFF.

The genes are TRBV5-6 and TRBJ2-1; weak D call: TRBD1 (5 bases). The V gene's germline CDR1 is SGHDT and CDR2 YYEEEE. The ends were cut back, 0 bases at V and 8 bases at J, with 24 bases in the middle. This CDR3 comprises 18 residues. CDR3 DNA: TGTGCCAGCAGCTTGGCCCGAGTGCTAGGGGATGGCACGGATGAGCAGTTCTTC. This sequence encodes CASSLARVLGDGTDEQFF.

This chain joins TRBV5-5 and TRBJ2-7; D unresolved. Trimming removed 2 bases at V and 2 bases at J, with 14 bases between. CDR1 SGHKS and CDR2 YYEKEE come from the germline V gene (reference sequence). This CDR3 has 15 amino acids. The CDR3 nucleotides are TGTGCCAGCAGCTTCGACACGCTTCTCACCTACGAGCAGTACTTC. Protein product: CASSFDTLLTYEQYF.

The chain has TRBV18 and TRBJ1-5, with a possible D match to TRBD1 (6 bases). Trimming took off 3 bases at V and 3 bases at J, with 12 bases between the two ends. Germline-derived CDR1 and CDR2 are KGHSH and LQKENI. The CDR3 loop spans 15 amino acids. The CDR3 is CASSPDGGPNQPQHF. In nucleotides, the CDR3 is TGTGCCAGCTCACCGGACGGGGGGCCCAATCAGCCCCAGCATTTT.

This clone was recorded a few times. The V call is TRBV7-2, the J call TRBJ1-2; D is perhaps TRBD1 (5 bases). The CDR3 is made up of 13 amino acids. Between the trimmed V and J ends, which lost 1 base and 2 bases, there was a span of 5 bases. CDR1 is SGHTA and CDR2 is FQGNSA in the germline V gene. Here the CDR3 DNA reads TGTGCCAGCAGCTTAGGGGGCAACTATGGCTACACCTTC. It codes for CASSLGGNYGYTF.

The chain employs TRBV6-4 and TRBJ2-1; 11 bases fit TRBD2. Germline CDR1 is MRHNA and CDR2 is SNTAGT. The CDR3 covers 15 residues. Germline trimming cut 6 bases from V and 6 bases from J; bases unmatched to any gene: 7. The CDR3 sequence: CASSPRLAGLNEQFF. The CDR3 DNA reads as TGTGCCAGCAGCCCCAGACTAGCGGGGCTCAATGAGCAGTTCTTC.

The chain employs TRBV6-5 and TRBJ1-6; the D is unclear. This CDR3 comprises 14 residues. V lost 0 bases and J lost 6, with 6 bases in between. Germline CDR1 reads MNHEY; CDR2 reads SVGAGI. The CDR3 coding sequence is TGTGCCAGCAGTTACTCGACTCTTAATTCACCCCTCCACTTT. This encodes CASSYSTLNSPLHF.

This chain uses TRBV5-5 with TRBJ2-7; 11 bases map to TRBD2. This CDR3 spans 15 amino acids. Looked up from germline, CDR1 is SGHKS and CDR2 is YYEKEE (reference sequence). Germline trimming cut 5 bases from V and 4 bases from J; bases unmatched to any gene: 8. This CDR3 is CASSSTGTSGYEQYF. CDR3 DNA sequence: TGTGCCAGCAGTTCGACCGGGACTAGCGGATACGAGCAGTACTTC.

The V call is TRBV7-9, the J call TRBJ1-1; D is perhaps TRBD1 (6 bases). Germline CDR1 and CDR2: SEHNR and FQNEAQ (reference sequence). This CDR3 has 15 residues. Deletions cut 5 bases from V and 6 bases from J, with 19 bases between. The CDR3 loop is CASSPRPDRSSEAFF. The CDR3 region has the DNA TGTGCCAGCAGCCCCCGACCCGACAGGTCCTCTGAAGCTTTCTTT.